This T cell receptor beta chain was recorded in a study of regulatory T cells in long-lasting Graves disease (dated by TCRdb to 2020 to 2022). With respect to the entire study: Persistent Graves' disease was defined as antithyroid drug treatment for over 5 years with persistently positive TSH receptor autoantibodies. Peripheral blood TCR sequencing and RNA sequencing compared persistent Graves' disease patients with newly diagnosed Graves' disease patients. The study took place in China and was registered as a clinical trial. A total of roughly 35 samples underwent TCR sequencing: around 13 from persistent and roughly 20 from newly diagnosed Graves' disease patients. Antithyroid drugs had been taken for approximately 10 years on average by persistent Graves' disease patients in the clinical cohort. The study at large found these results: The authors noted that the small sample size was a limitation that may lower accuracy. TRBV28, TRBJ1-2 and TRBJ2-5 were preferentially used in persistent disease, while TRBV20-1 and TRBJ2-1 were favored in newly diagnosed disease. Only the TCR beta chain was sequenced and analyzed. More public clonotypes were shared among persistent patients (under 3,000) than among newly diagnosed patients (966). Lower TCR Shannon entropy and fewer highly expanded clones were observed in persistent Graves' disease patients than in newly diagnosed patients, which suggested clonal expansion. Because the primary lesion, thyroid tissue, could not be accessed, the study looked at peripheral blood alone.

The protocol used for the library was multiplex PCR. Sequencer: Illumina HiSeq 4000. TCR beta libraries were built with iRepertoire HTBI primers and Arm-PCR amplification of CDR3 regions. Before sequencing, the PCR products underwent gel purification. In the authors' own workflow: Gene usage analysis of CDR3 amino acid clonotypes relied on the roughly 60 TRBV and 13 to 15 TRBJ segments identified across samples. Filtered high-quality paired reads were merged into contigs using COPE and FqMerger. BLAST was used to align contigs to IMGT TRBV, TRBD and TRBJ reference genes, with CDR3 defined following IMGT. Any clonotype with a frequency above 0.1% was classified as a highly expanded clone. Shannon entropy was used to measure repertoire diversity, and the Gini coefficient was used to measure V-J evenness. Clonotypes shared by more than one individual were considered public. TCRdb passed the public sequencing reads through fastp at Q25 and MiXCR, retaining productive beta sequences. Every entry covers one CDR3 protein and lists the most common genes and DNA from its rows. TCRdb, not the authors, supplied the V and J calls. Across this sample there are 600,000 to 850,000 distinct CDR3 sequences, with around 30% seen only once. The leading ten clones occupy roughly 40% of the sample.

What this sample's time point label stands for: persistent/refractory GD, antithyroid drugs over 5 years with positive TRAb. For both TCR sequencing and RNA sequencing, RNA was extracted from PBMCs in TRIzol. The diagnosis of Graves' disease followed American Thyroid Association guidelines. The patients came from an endocrinology department in Xi'an, China. Each patient gave 7.5 to 10 milliliters of peripheral blood, collected in an EDTA anticoagulant tube. Ficoll Paque Plus density gradient separation was used to isolate PBMCs, and no additional T cell sorting was done. An Agilent 2100 Bioanalyzer and agarose gel were used to check RNA quality, and a NanoDrop 2000 was used to measure RNA concentration. Concerning this clonotype itself: The target of this receptor is not known. There are no base qualities to consult, and no much larger clone falls within one base.

The CDR3 contains 16 residues, cysteine and phenylalanine counted. Only CDR3 DNA remains: 48 bases, in frame from the first base. The germline V gene provides CDR1 MNHNS and CDR2 SASEGT. Cut back by 3 bases and 3 bases, the V and J ends lie 15 bases apart. The chain links TRBV6-1 with TRBJ1-5, with no reliable assignment of the D segment. The source material was peripheral blood mononuclear cells (PBMCs), sampled when the disease was refractory, from a patient treated with antithyroid drugs. This receptor was taken from a female donor with Graves disease. The CDR3 protein sequence reads: CASSERAVPFNQPQHF. The DNA reads as follows: TGTGCCAGCAGTGAGAGGGCCGTCCCGTTCAATCAGCCCCAGCATTTT.